This T cell receptor (beta chain) is from a study of CD8+ T cells in alopecia areata. Study conclusions and caveats: Sequencing of scalp tissue also captures the resident alphabeta T cells of normal skin. Between patients, shared TCR sequences were less clear than in mice. This was possibly due in part to HLA diversity in the patient population. More clonal than normal scalp was lesional scalp, particularly alopecia totalis/universalis.

V lost 5 bases and J 4 bases, leaving 6 bases between the germline ends. The CDR3 totals 11 residues. Germline CDR1 is SGHTA and CDR2 is FQGNSA. RNA extraction and reverse transcription yielded cDNA as sequencing template. The table came from immunoSEQ multiplex PCR; TCRdb's copy has only in-frame clones and leaves some out. The sample lists around 150,000 clones, around 57% occurring once. This clone was counted a few times. Its antigen is as yet unknown. The source of this sequence is a human donor in good health. Source material: CD4+ T cells sorted from blood. The gene calls are TRBV7-2 and TRBJ2-7; no reliable D call. The chain's CDR3 is CASSPQYEQYF. The DNA of the CDR3 is TGTGCCAGCAGCCCACAATACGAGCAGTACTTC.